This T cell receptor beta chain came from a study of cytomegalovirus exposure and HLA in healthy donors. This table comes from immunoSEQ multiplex PCR, and its TCRdb copy is limited to in-frame clones, with some not included. The sample has under 100,000 clones; about 96% are singletons. V lost 2 bases, J lost 0 bases, and 6 bases stayed unmatched. The CDR3 runs 19 residues. From germline, CDR1 is SGHKS and CDR2 YYEKEE (reference sequence). For this clone: Its antigen is unknown.

General observations from the study: Most TCR sequences proved rare, with some public TCRs found in many donors. Cytomegalovirus association was listed for 170 or so TCR beta chains.

Separate from the 666-subject first cohort, the roughly 120-subject validation cohort was the one that the donors belonged to. The receptor was isolated from a young man in good health and CMV-seronegative. The chain joins TRBV5-5 to TRBJ2-6, with 12 bases fitting TRBD2. Material for sequencing was PBMCs. CDR3 DNA sequence: TGTGCCAGCAGCTTCTCCCTAGCGGGAGGGGTCTCTGGGGCCAACGTCCTGACTTTC. Its protein product is CASSFSLAGGVSGANVLTF.